These 15 T cell receptor beta chains share one sample of origin, sequenced in a study of blood T cell repertoires in COVID-19 (TCRdb year 2020). The library was made by the immunoSEQ multiplex PCR assay. TCRdb carries this immuneACCESS record with in-frame sequences only. Its versions omit some clonotypes, under half of them owing to an unresolved V gene in the studies checked, with the rest unexplained. This sample comprises around 100,000 clones, about nine tenths of them detected only once. The top ten clones comprise 4% to 6% of the sample. Sequencing input: peripheral blood. The receptors were sampled from a man aged 45 to 65 with acute or convalescent COVID-19.

The genes are TRBV2 and TRBJ2-2; the D gene is possibly TRBD2 (7 bases). This CDR3 is built from 15 residues. The ends were cut back, 6 bases at V and 5 bases at J, with 16 bases in the middle. Germline V CDR1 and CDR2: SNHLY, FYNNEI. This chain's CDR3 is CASSFEGGETGELFF. CDR3 bases: TGTGCCAGCAGCTTCGAAGGGGGGGAGACCGGGGAGCTGTTTTTT.

The chain carries TRBV19 and TRBJ1-1, with 7 nucleotides matching TRBD1. The CDR3 is 15 amino acids. Unmatched junction bases numbered 9, after V lost 7 bases and J lost 1 base. Germline V gives CDR1 LNHDA, CDR2 SQIVND (reference sequence). This chain's CDR3 is CASIRTGTANTEAFF. The CDR3 nucleotides are TGTGCCAGTATTCGTACCGGGACAGCGAACACTGAAGCTTTCTTT. Using reference TRBV19 and TRBJ1-1 for the parts outside the CDR3, the full variable domain is DGGITQSPKYLFRKEGQNVTLSCEQNLNHDAMYWYRQDPGQGLRLIYYSQIVNDFQKGDIAEGYSVSREKKESFPLTVTSAQKNPTAFYLCASIRTGTANTEAFFGQGTRLTVV.

The V and J genes are TRBV15 and TRBJ2-1; a weak D match, TRBD2 (5 bases). With 0 bases removed from V and 3 bases from J, the gap between germline ends came to 12 bases. Germline lookup yields CDR1 LNHNV and CDR2 YYDKDF (reference sequence). The CDR3 is 16 residues long. CDR3 amino acids: CATSRERTGFYNEQFF. As DNA, the CDR3 is TGTGCCACCAGCAGAGAGAGGACGGGGTTCTACAATGAGCAGTTCTTC.

The chain employs TRBV5-1 and TRBJ2-1, with 8 bases lining up with TRBD1. The CDR3 has 15 amino acids. V shed 2 bases, J shed 3 bases, and the junction held 4 bases outside the gene matches. Germline-derived CDR1 and CDR2 are SGHRS and YFSETQ. DNA of the CDR3: TGCGCCAGCAGCTTAGGACAGGGAATCTACAATGAGCAGTTCTTC. As protein: CASSLGQGIYNEQFF. The whole variable domain, remainder taken from reference TRBV5-1 and TRBJ2-1, is KAGVTQTPRYLIKTRGQQVTLSCSPISGHRSVSWYQQTPGQGLQFLFEYFSETQRNKGNFPGRFSGRQFSNSRSEMNVSTLELGDSALYLCASSLGQGIYNEQFFGPGTRLTVL.

V and J are TRBV5-4 and TRBJ1-2, with TRBD1 identical over 7 bases. Looked up from germline, CDR1 is SGHNT and CDR2 is YYREEE (reference sequence). This CDR3 comprises 15 residues. J was trimmed by 5 bases and V by 3 bases; bases with no gene match: 10. CDR3 nucleotides: TGTGCCAGCAGCTGGAACAGGGGCCTTAGTTATGGCTACACCTTC. Its translation is CASSWNRGLSYGYTF.

V is TRBV14 and J is TRBJ2-3; the match to TRBD1 covers 9 bases. Germline V CDR1 and CDR2: SGHDN, FVKESK. V shed 6 bases and J 5 bases; nucleotides not matched to a gene: 3. The CDR3 spans 13 residues. The CDR3 DNA reads TGTGCCAGCAGAGGACAGGGGTTAGATACGCAGTATTTT. Amino acids: CASRGQGLDTQYF.

About this clone: The same CDR3 is also encoded by other DNA sequences in this sample. V and J are TRBV27 and TRBJ2-5; possible D gene TRBD1, 5 bases. Germline V lookup: CDR1 MNHEY, CDR2 SMNVEV (reference sequence). V was pared by 3 bases and J by 2 bases, with 10 bases between. There are 14 residues in the CDR3. Here the CDR3 reads CASSFSGLQETQYF. The CDR3 nucleotides are TGTGCCAGCAGTTTTTCAGGGTTACAAGAGACCCAGTACTTC.

J is TRBJ2-2 and V is TRBV10-3; 7 nucleotides line up with TRBD1. The CDR3 loop spans 15 amino acids. Germline loops: CDR1 ENHRY, CDR2 SYGVKD. Germline trimming cut 6 bases from V and 4 bases from J; bases unmatched to any gene: 8. CDR3 sequence (DNA): TGTGCCATCAGGAGAAGTCGGGACAGCACCGGGGAGCTGTTTTTT. Translated: CAIRRSRDSTGELFF.

The chain recombines TRBV18 with TRBJ1-6, with D hard to call. CDR3 length equals 13 residues. V lost 5 bases and J lost 10, with 12 bases in between. The germline CDR1 and CDR2 sequences are KGHSH and LQKENI. As DNA, the CDR3 is TGTGCCAGCTCAACTAATGGGGAGTCACCCCTCCACTTT. Translation: CASSTNGESPLHF.

V gene TRBV27 combines with J gene TRBJ2-7; D not certain. CDR1 and CDR2 (germline): MNHEY, SMNVEV (reference sequence). The V end was cut by 9 bases, the J end by 0 bases, with 12 bases between. The CDR3 contains 13 residues. The CDR3 DNA follows: TGTGCCAGTAACCAGGAAAACTCCTACGAGCAGTACTTC. Protein sequence: CASNQENSYEQYF.

This rearrangement joins TRBV19 to TRBJ1-2; no reliable D call. V shed 3 bases and J shed 3 bases, with 8 bases lying between them. This CDR3 is 13 amino acids long. From germline, CDR1 is LNHDA and CDR2 SQIVND (reference sequence). The CDR3 loop reads CASSILADYGYTF. The CDR3 nucleotides are TGTGCCAGTAGTATTTTGGCAGACTATGGCTACACCTTC.

The chain employs TRBV5-5 and TRBJ2-7, with 9 positions matching TRBD1. The CDR3 is 14 residues long. V was pared by 3 bases and J by 4 bases, with 5 bases of the junction left unmatched. Germline assignment: CDR1 SGHKS and CDR2 YYEKEE (reference sequence). CDR3 sequence (DNA): TGTGCCAGCAGCTGGGGGACAGGGTCGTACGAGCAGTACTTC. Its translation is CASSWGTGSYEQYF.

The genes are TRBV11-3 and TRBJ1-3; tentatively, D is TRBD1 (5 bases). V lost 3 bases to trimming and J lost 0 bases, with 12 bases between them. CDR3 size: 16 residues. From germline, CDR1 is SGHNT and CDR2 YENEEA. The CDR3 loop reads CASSFSTASSGNTIYF. The CDR3 DNA reads TGTGCCAGCAGCTTCTCGACAGCGAGCTCTGGAAACACCATATATTTT.

V usage is TRBV6-2 or TRBV6-3 and J usage is TRBJ2-7; 9 positions agree with TRBD2. With 4 bases clipped from V and 5 bases from J, the junction kept 12 bases outside the gene matches. CDR1 is MNHEY and CDR2 is SVGEGT in the germline V gene. The CDR3 sequence is 16 residues long. The CDR3 loop reads CASSLREGSGSHEQYF. In nucleotides, the CDR3 is TGTGCCAGCAGTTTGCGTGAGGGTAGCGGGAGCCACGAGCAGTACTTC.

The J gene is TRBJ2-7, the V gene TRBV2; 15 bases are shared with TRBD2. In germline, CDR1 is SNHLY, CDR2 FYNNEI. Losses at the gene ends were 10 bases for V and 6 bases for J; bases not matched to a gene: 13. CDR3 length: 16 residues. This chain's CDR3 is CATQLGLAGGDTEQYF. For the CDR3, the DNA is TGTGCCACGCAGCTCGGACTAGCGGGAGGGGATACCGAGCAGTACTTC.